This entry lists 8 T cell receptor beta chains sequenced from one sample in a study of CD8+ T cells in alopecia areata. It was cDNA, reverse transcribed from extracted RNA, that served as the sequencing template. Here immunoSEQ multiplex PCR was the method, and the copy in TCRdb shows in-frame clones only, minus some. Of roughly 60,000 clones listed, 44% are singletons. Sequencing used NKG2D-low CD8+ T cells sorted from blood. Source of these receptors: a human donor with alopecia areata.

This chain connects TRBV7-9 to TRBJ2-3; 9 bases fit TRBD2. Per germline, CDR1 SEHNR and CDR2 FQNEAQ (reference sequence). This CDR3 contains 16 residues. Germline trimming cut 1 base from V and 4 bases from J; bases unmatched to any gene: 6. CDR3 sequence: CASSLDGGRVSDTQYF. The CDR3 DNA reads TGTGCCAGCAGCTTAGACGGCGGGAGGGTCTCAGATACGCAGTATTTT.

In its sample, this clone was seen a few times. This chain joins TRBV7-3 and TRBJ2-3; 7 bases map to TRBD1. CDR1 is SGHTA, CDR2 FQGTGA, per germline. The trim removed 3 bases at V and 3 bases at J, leaving 9 bases unmatched. The CDR3 has 16 residues. The CDR3 DNA is TGTGCCAGCAGCTTTCTACCCACACAGGGGACAGATACGCAGTATTTT. Residues: CASSFLPTQGTDTQYF.

The V and J genes are TRBV13 and TRBJ2-3; 9 positions match TRBD2. There are 16 residues in the CDR3. Germline V CDR1 and CDR2: PRHDT, FYEKMQ (reference sequence). With V trimmed by 3 bases and J by 3 bases, 7 bases remained unmatched. The DNA of the CDR3 is TGTGCCAGCAGCTTCCTCGCGGGAGGGGTTACAGATACGCAGTATTTT. Amino acid sequence: CASSFLAGGVTDTQYF. Drawing the rest from reference TRBV13 and TRBJ2-3, the complete variable domain is AAGVIQSPRHLIKEKRETATLKCYPIPRHDTVYWYQQGPGQDPQFLISFYEKMQSDKGSIPDRFSAQQFSDYHSELNMSSLELGDSALYFCASSFLAGGVTDTQYFGPGTRLTVL.

The V and J genes are TRBV30 and TRBJ2-5; perhaps TRBD2 as D (5 bases). The CDR3 covers 10 residues. CDR1 and CDR2 (germline): GTSNPN, SVGIG (reference sequence). V shed 5 bases and J shed 4 bases, with 5 bases lying between them. CDR3 in amino acids: CAWEGETQYF. DNA of the CDR3: TGTGCCTGGGAGGGAGAGACCCAGTACTTC.

This clone has only a few counts. The CDR3 DNA is TGTGCCAGCAGCTTAGGCGGGGGGCCGATAGATACGCAGTATTTT. It codes for CASSLGGGPIDTQYF. V and J are TRBV11-2 and TRBJ2-3, with 8 bases fitting TRBD2. Germline assignment: CDR1 SGHAT and CDR2 FQNNGV. The J segment lost 5 bases and the V segment lost 1 base, leaving 5 bases of the junction unmatched. The CDR3 is made up of 15 amino acids.

This clone was detected only once. V is TRBV25-1 and J is TRBJ1-1; D gene uncertain. Germline CDR1 reads MGHDK; CDR2 reads SYGVNS. V was clipped by 3 bases and J by 2 bases, with 4 bases between them. The CDR3 sequence is 12 residues long. The CDR3 reads CASSDSNTEAFF. As DNA, the CDR3 is TGTGCCAGCAGTGACAGTAACACTGAAGCTTTCTTT.

The chain employs TRBV29-1 and TRBJ2-7, with 9 bases matching TRBD2. The V and J ends lost 0 bases and 7 bases, in that order; junction bases with no gene match: 10. The CDR3 length is 15 residues. The germline gives CDR1 SQVTM, CDR2 ANQGSEA. The CDR3 coding sequence is TGCAGCGTTGAAGATCCACAGCGGGAGGTCGGGGAGCAGTACTTC. Amino acid sequence: CSVEDPQREVGEQYF.

V gene TRBV19 combines with J gene TRBJ2-1; D is undetermined. Germline V CDR1 and CDR2: LNHDA, SQIVND (reference sequence). The ends were cut back, 3 bases at V and 4 bases at J, with 10 bases in the middle. This CDR3 has 14 amino acids. The CDR3 coding sequence is TGTGCCAGTAGTATTGGTACAGATTACAATGAGCAGTTCTTC. Translated: CASSIGTDYNEQFF.